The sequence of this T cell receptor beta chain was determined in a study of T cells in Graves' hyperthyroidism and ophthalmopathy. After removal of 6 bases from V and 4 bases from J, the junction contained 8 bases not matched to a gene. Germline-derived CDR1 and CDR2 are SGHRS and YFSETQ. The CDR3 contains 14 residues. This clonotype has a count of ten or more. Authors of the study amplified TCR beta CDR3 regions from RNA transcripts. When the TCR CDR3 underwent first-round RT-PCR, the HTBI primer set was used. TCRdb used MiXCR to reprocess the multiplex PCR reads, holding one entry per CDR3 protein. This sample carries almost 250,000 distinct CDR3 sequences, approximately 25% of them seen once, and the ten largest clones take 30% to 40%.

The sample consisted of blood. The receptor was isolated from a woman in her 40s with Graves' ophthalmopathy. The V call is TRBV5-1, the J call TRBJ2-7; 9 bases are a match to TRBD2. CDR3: CASKGGRANYEQYF. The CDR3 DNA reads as TGCGCCAGCAAGGGCGGGAGGGCCAATTACGAGCAGTACTTC. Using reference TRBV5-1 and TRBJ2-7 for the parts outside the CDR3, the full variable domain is KAGVTQTPRYLIKTRGQQVTLSCSPISGHRSVSWYQQTPGQGLQFLFEYFSETQRNKGNFPGRFSGRQFSNSRSEMNVSTLELGDSALYLCASKGGRANYEQYFGPGTRLTVT.